The 23 T cell receptor beta chains below all came from one sample that was sequenced in a study of sequential checkpoint blockade in melanoma. TCRdb keeps only in-frame clones here, not all; method: immunoSEQ multiplex PCR. The repertoire holds 15,000 to 20,000 clones, with around two thirds as singletons. Sample treatment: randomized to nivolumab then ipilimumab (arm A) or the reverse (arm B). Sequenced material: CD8+ T cells sorted from blood (inferred from file names), taken from a patient given nivolumab and ipilimumab in sequence. The receptors stem from a human donor with melanoma.

This clone counts as medium-sized. The chain uses TRBV13 and TRBJ1-3; TRBD1 might be the D (6 bases). Germline CDR1 PRHDT, CDR2 FYEKMQ (reference sequence). This CDR3 has 15 amino acids. The germline V and J ends were trimmed by 3 bases and 0 bases, with 9 bases remaining between them. The CDR3 region is CASSLQGFSGNTIYF. The CDR3 DNA reads as TGTGCCAGCAGCTTGCAGGGGTTCTCTGGAAACACCATATATTTT.

The chain employs TRBV5-4 and TRBJ1-2; maybe TRBD1 (6 bases). Trimming took 4 bases from V and 6 from J, leaving 16 bases between them. Germline V CDR1 and CDR2: SGHNT, YYREEE (reference sequence). CDR3 size: 14 residues. The CDR3 sequence is CASSRRQEVNGYTF. The CDR3 bases are TGTGCCAGCAGCCGTCGACAGGAGGTCAATGGCTACACCTTC.

The genes are TRBV6-4 and TRBJ1-4; weak D call: TRBD1 (6 bases). Germline CDR1 reads MRHNA; CDR2 reads SNTAGT. Trimming left V 5 bases short and J 5 bases short, with 12 bases between. The CDR3 has 14 amino acids. Written as DNA, the CDR3 is TGTGCCAGCAGTTACGGCCAGGGGAATGAAAAACTGTTTTTT. Translated: CASSYGQGNEKLFF.

V gene TRBV6-6 combines with J gene TRBJ2-7; a weak D match, TRBD1 (6 bases). Trimming pared 6 bases from V and 2 bases from J, leaving 11 bases between. The germline CDR1 and CDR2 sequences are MNHNY and SVGAGI (reference sequence). The CDR3 has 13 amino acids. CDR3 nucleotide sequence: TGTGCCAGCAGCCCGGGACACCCCTACGAGCAGTACTTC. This gives the protein CASSPGHPYEQYF.

The chain uses TRBV4-3 and TRBJ1-2; a possible D gene is TRBD1 (5 bases). This CDR3 has 15 residues. The germline CDR1 and CDR2 sequences are LGHNA and YSLEER. Deletions cut 1 base from V and 0 bases from J, with 9 bases between. As DNA, the CDR3 is TGCGCCAGCAGCCAAGCAGGGACTTCTAACTATGGCTACACCTTC. Translation: CASSQAGTSNYGYTF.

The rearrangement uses TRBV7-8 and TRBJ2-3; D is undetermined. The germline V gene has CDR1 SGHVS and CDR2 FQNEAQ. The CDR3 runs to 13 residues. V dropped 7 bases and J dropped 0 bases, with 8 bases sitting between them. The DNA for the CDR3 is TGTGCCAGCACTTACATTAGCACAGATACGCAGTATTTT. This codes for CASTYISTDTQYF.

The chain joins TRBV7-3 to TRBJ2-3; 11 nucleotides line up with TRBD2. This CDR3 is built from 15 residues. V lost 3 bases to trimming and J lost 4 bases; unmatched junction nucleotides: 3. In germline, CDR1 is SGHTA, CDR2 FQGTGA. DNA of the CDR3: TGTGCCAGCAGCTTTACTAGCGGGGGTTCAGATACGCAGTATTTT. Encoded protein: CASSFTSGGSDTQYF.

The V gene is TRBV10-1, the J gene TRBJ2-1, with D tentatively TRBD1 (6 bases). CDR3 length: 13 residues. Germline V lookup: CDR1 WNHNN, CDR2 SYGVQD (reference sequence). The V end lost 9 bases, the J end lost 6 bases, and 15 bases lay between the germline ends. CDR3 nucleotides: TGCGCCAGTACAGGGTGGCGGGTCAATGAGCAGTTCTTC. Its translation: CASTGWRVNEQFF.

The chain has TRBV29-1 and TRBJ1-1; 7 nucleotides agree with TRBD1. In germline, CDR1 is SQVTM, CDR2 ANQGSEA. Losses at the gene ends were 7 bases for V and 4 bases for J; bases not matched to a gene: 6. This CDR3 has 12 amino acids. The CDR3: CSAFRGSTEAFF. CDR3 DNA sequence: TGCAGCGCTTTCAGGGGGAGCACTGAAGCTTTCTTT.

Details on this clone: This clone may be a read error of a much larger clone one base away. This chain links TRBV4-2 with TRBJ2-7; 8 positions match TRBD1. CDR1 and CDR2 (germline): LGHNA, YNFKEQ. Unmatched junction bases numbered 9, after V lost 5 bases and J lost 3 bases. The CDR3 is made up of 15 amino acids. CDR3 nucleotides: TGTGCCAGCAGCTTCCGGGACAGGAAAGACTACGAGCAGTACTTC. Protein product: CASSFRDRKDYEQYF.

This clone is a singleton in its sample. This chain joins TRBV6-6 and TRBJ2-1, with TRBD2 matching 9 bases. Germline CDR1 reads MNHNY; CDR2 reads SVGAGI (reference sequence). The trim removed 6 bases at V and 4 bases at J, leaving 7 bases unmatched. The CDR3 runs to 15 residues. CDR3 DNA sequence: TGTGCCAGCAGCCTACGGACTAGCGCTTACAATGAGCAGTTCTTC. Its protein product is CASSLRTSAYNEQFF.

By share of the sample, this clone is large. V and J are TRBV2 and TRBJ1-2, with TRBD1 matching over 8 bases. This CDR3 is built from 16 residues. Germline V gene sequence: CDR1 SNHLY, CDR2 FYNNEI. V lost 4 bases, J lost 3 bases, and 10 bases stayed unmatched. The CDR3 coding sequence is TGTGCCAGCAGTGCGTGGACAGGGTCGGTTGACTATGGCTACACCTTC. Translated: CASSAWTGSVDYGYTF.

The count of this clone is one. V gene TRBV4-1 combines with J gene TRBJ2-3; 8 nucleotides align to TRBD2. The CDR3 runs 18 residues. Germline CDR1 is MGHRA and CDR2 is YSYEKL. With 2 bases clipped from V and 2 bases from J, the junction kept 12 bases outside the gene matches. In DNA form, the CDR3 reads TGCGCCAGCAGCCAACCCAGTCCGGCGGGGGGCCTCACAGATACGCAGTATTTT. As protein: CASSQPSPAGGLTDTQYF.

This clone has more than one count but fewer than ten. The chain recombines TRBV7-6 with TRBJ2-2; 8 bases are a match to TRBD1. V lost 5 bases, J lost 5 bases, and 7 bases stayed unmatched. The CDR3 has 15 residues. The germline CDR1 and CDR2 sequences are SGHVS and FNYEAQ. The CDR3 nucleotides read TGTGCCAGCAGCCCTAGGACAGGGCGTACCGGGGAGCTGTTTTTT. Translated, it gives CASSPRTGRTGELFF.

This clone was seen only once. The V gene is TRBV25-1, the J gene TRBJ1-1; tentative D call: TRBD1 (5 bases). V lost 10 bases to trimming and J lost 5 bases, with 14 bases between them. Germline lookup yields CDR1 MGHDK and CDR2 SYGVNS. This CDR3 contains 12 residues. For the CDR3, the DNA is TGTGCCACCGGCGGGGGGGGAACTGAAGCTTTCTTT. Amino acids: CATGGGGTEAFF. Complete variable domain (other parts from reference TRBV25-1 and TRBJ1-1): EADIYQTPRYLVIGTGKKITLECSQTMGHDKMYWYQQDPGMELHLIHYSYGVNSTEKGDLSSESTVSRIRTEHFPLTLESARPSHTSQYLCATGGGGTEAFFGQGTRLTVV.

This clone was observed once. The rearrangement links TRBV7-2 to TRBJ2-5, with 9 positions matching TRBD2. Per the germline V gene, CDR1 is SGHTA and CDR2 is FQGNSA. The CDR3 spans 15 residues. The J segment lost 5 bases and the V segment lost 2 bases, leaving 6 bases of the junction unmatched. The CDR3 spells CASSLQAGGAETQYF. The DNA for the CDR3 is TGTGCCAGCAGCTTACAAGCGGGGGGCGCGGAGACCCAGTACTTC.

The CDR3 loop reads CASSYLTGYGYTF. CDR3 DNA: TGTGCCAGCAGTTACTTGACAGGCTATGGCTACACCTTC. V usage is TRBV6-5 and J usage is TRBJ1-2; a weak D match, TRBD1 (6 bases). Per germline, CDR1 MNHEY and CDR2 SVGAGI. V was clipped by 1 base and J by 4 bases, with 7 bases between them. CDR3 size: 13 residues.

This chain uses TRBV27 with TRBJ1-4, with 9 bases fitting TRBD1. V was pared by 6 bases and J by 4 bases, with 12 bases of the junction left unmatched. The length of the CDR3 is 17 residues. The germline V gene encodes CDR1 MNHEY and CDR2 SMNVEV (reference sequence). CDR3 coding DNA: TGTGCCAGCAGAGAAGACAGGGGGGCTATGGGTAATGAAAAACTGTTTTTT. It translates to CASREDRGAMGNEKLFF.

This rearrangement joins TRBV5-6 to TRBJ2-7; D gene unclear. Deletions cut 4 bases from V and 7 bases from J, with 3 bases between. Germline V CDR1 and CDR2: SGHDT, YYEEEE. CDR3 length: 9 residues. CDR3: CASSPEQYF. CDR3 coding DNA: TGTGCCAGCAGCCCTGAGCAGTACTTC. Based on the CDR3 plus reference TRBV5-6 and TRBJ2-7, the full variable domain is DAGVTQSPTHLIKTRGQQVTLRCSPKSGHDTVSWYQQALGQGPQFIFQYYEEEERQRGNFPDRFSGHQFPNYSSELNVNALLLGDSALYLCASSPEQYFGPGTRLTVT.

This clone showed up just once. The chain is built from TRBV15 and TRBJ1-2; D not resolved. The germline V gene encodes CDR1 LNHNV and CDR2 YYDKDF (reference sequence). Trimming left V 0 bases short and J 5 bases short, with 10 bases between. This CDR3 is built from 14 residues. The CDR3 spells CATSRDAGLYGYTF. CDR3 nucleotides: TGTGCCACCAGCAGAGATGCAGGCCTATATGGCTACACCTTC.

The chain links TRBV13 to TRBJ2-3; 12 bases fit TRBD2. The CDR3 runs to 15 residues. Germline V gene lookup returns CDR1 PRHDT and CDR2 FYEKMQ (reference sequence). The V gene end was trimmed by 5 bases and the J gene end by 7 bases; junction bases not matched to a gene: 7. CDR3 nucleotide sequence: TGTGCCAGCAGCATCAGACTAGCGGGAGTACATACGCAGTATTTT. It yields the protein CASSIRLAGVHTQYF.

V usage is TRBV5-5 and J usage is TRBJ1-2, with no clear D. CDR1 SGHKS and CDR2 YYEKEE come from the germline V gene (reference sequence). Trimming took off 0 bases at V and 10 bases at J, with 7 bases between the two ends. The CDR3 is made up of 11 amino acids. CDR3 DNA sequence: TGTGCCAGCAGCTTGGGCCGGGTCTACACCTTC. Residues: CASSLGRVYTF. Using reference TRBV5-5 and TRBJ1-2 for the parts outside the CDR3, the full variable domain is DAGVTQSPTHLIKTRGQQVTLRCSPISGHKSVSWYQQVLGQGPQFIFQYYEKEERGRGNFPDRFSARQFPNYSSELNVNALLLGDSALYLCASSLGRVYTFGSGTRLTVV.

This clone came up a few times. The rearrangement links TRBV15 to TRBJ1-1; possibly TRBD1 for D (6 bases). Germline V CDR1 and CDR2: LNHNV, YYDKDF (reference sequence). Trimming took 4 bases from V and 1 from J, leaving 7 bases between them. The CDR3 has 13 amino acids. The CDR3 loop reads CATSTDRNTEAFF. CDR3 coding DNA: TGTGCCACCAGCACGGACAGGAACACTGAAGCTTTCTTT.